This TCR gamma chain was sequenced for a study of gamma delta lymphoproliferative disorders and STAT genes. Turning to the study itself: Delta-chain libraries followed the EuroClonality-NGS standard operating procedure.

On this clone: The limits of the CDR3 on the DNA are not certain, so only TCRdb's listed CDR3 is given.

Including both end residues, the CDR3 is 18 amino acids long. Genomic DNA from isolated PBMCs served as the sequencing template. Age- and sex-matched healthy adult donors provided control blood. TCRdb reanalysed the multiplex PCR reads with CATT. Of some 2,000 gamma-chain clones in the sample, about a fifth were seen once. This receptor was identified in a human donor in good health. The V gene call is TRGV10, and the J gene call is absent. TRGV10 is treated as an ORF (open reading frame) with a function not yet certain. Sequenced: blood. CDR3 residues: CTTVLRGIRNVNYYKKLF.